These 5 T cell receptor beta chains share one sample of origin, sequenced in a study of T-cell reconstitution after alpha-beta-depleted transplantation in children. Using unique molecular identifiers, the investigators prepared the TCRbeta library. One entry per CDR3 protein results from TCRdb running MiXCR on the PCR reads. The sample records a few hundred thousand distinct CDR3 sequences, 10% being singletons. The sample here was PBMCs from the stem cell graft donor, taken from the stem cell graft. The receptors were sampled from a human donor who donated a stem cell graft to a child with acute lymphoblastic leukemia.

V and J are TRBV27 and TRBJ2-7; 7 bases align to TRBD2. Per the germline V gene, CDR1 is MNHEY and CDR2 is SMNVEV (reference sequence). The V gene end was trimmed by 1 base and the J gene end by 3 bases; junction bases not matched to a gene: 3. This CDR3 region has 14 residues. The CDR3, as DNA: TGTGCCAGCAGTTTATTTGGCGGGGGCTACGAGCAGTACTTC. Its translation: CASSLFGGGYEQYF.

This clonotype was detected ten times or more. The V gene is TRBV5-1, the J gene TRBJ2-1, with 7 bases lining up with TRBD1. The CDR3 consists of 12 residues. V lost 4 bases and J lost 10; bases outside the gene matches: 5. From germline, CDR1 is SGHRS and CDR2 YFSETQ. DNA for the CDR3: TGCGCCAGCAGCGATCTGACAGGGGAGCAGTTCTTC. It specifies CASSDLTGEQFF.

This clonotype was counted only a few times. This chain connects TRBV12-3 or TRBV12-4 to TRBJ2-3, with TRBD2 matching 11 bases. The CDR3 consists of 19 residues. V gave up 5 bases and J gave up 5 bases; unmatched junction bases: 18. As DNA, the CDR3 is TGTGCCAGCAGTACCCGGCTACTAGCGGGAGAAAACTATAGAGATACGCAGTATTTT. Its translation: CASSTRLLAGENYRDTQYF.

The chain uses TRBV7-8 and TRBJ2-2, with 8 bases aligning to TRBD1. This CDR3 spans 15 amino acids. CDR1 is SGHVS, CDR2 FQNEAQ, per germline. Trimming took 5 bases from V and 1 from J; bases not matched to a gene: 3. CDR3 nucleotide sequence: TGTGCCAGCAGCAAGGACAGGGTGAACACCGGGGAGCTGTTTTTT. Its protein is CASSKDRVNTGELFF.

This clonotype was detected many times. This chain connects TRBV12-3 or TRBV12-4 to TRBJ2-1, with TRBD2 matching over 7 bases. CDR3 length equals 13 residues. The V gene end was trimmed by 8 bases and the J gene end by 5 bases; junction bases not matched to a gene: 6. CDR3 nucleotides: TGTGCCAGCTCTCATGGGAGGGACAATGAGCAGTTCTTC. It is translated as CASSHGRDNEQFF.